This T cell receptor beta chain was captured by sequencing in a study of cytomegalovirus exposure and HLA in healthy donors (dated by TCRdb to between 2016 and 2019). For context, the study as a whole: An earlier analysis of 587 of the donors reported approximately 280 Gb of sequence data and 95 million to 130 million unique TCR beta sequences obtained from about 179 million T cells. Every repertoire in the discovery cohort had been generated on one and the same sequencing platform. The number of donors typed differed by locus, with about 629-630 for A, B, C, DRB1 and DQB1, about 500 for DQA1, some 570 for DPA1, and 450 to 480 for DPB1. Of the roughly 410 genotyped donors, approximately 80% were placed in the genetic ancestry cluster associated with self-reported Caucasian donors. An early release that covered fewer than 800 HLA-typed donors contained about 300 gigabases of sequencing data and 80 million or so unique TCR sequences. The study used immunosequencing to profile the T cell repertoires of about 670 subjects and linked those repertoires to cytomegalovirus serostatus. A later analysis re-analyzed previously published TCR beta repertoires from 500 to 700 donors and added high-resolution HLA genotyping to study TCR occurrence patterns. Donor age, sex, ethnicity and CMV serostatus were compiled together with the repertoire data. An earlier analysis of around 640 of the donors used high-throughput TCR beta sequencing to judge whether each TCR beta V gene segment behaved as functional or pseudogenic. In a later genetic analysis, genome-wide SNP genotypes for about three fifths of the 666 donors were used, and that subset was treated as a discovery cohort. The aim of the study was to test whether cataloging public T cell receptors could identify signatures of past pathogen exposure. Because of strong linkage in the cohort, a few DR-DQ haplotypes were treated as single units for association and clustering. High-throughput TCR immunosequencing, statistical association of individual TCRs with disease status, and machine learning were combined to predict cytomegalovirus infection status. Rather than drawing on any new phenotypic data, the later analysis identified candidate immune exposures from TCR beta sequences and the way those sequences occurred across donors. Along with the roughly 670-subject first cohort, a separate validation cohort of more than 90 different subjects was used. HLA typing included class I and class II loci at four-digit resolution. Across 300 to 500 genotyped donors of the cohort, an average of about 240,000 unique TCR beta nucleotide sequences per donor were sequenced, and roughly 20% of those sequences were non-productive.

In total, about 650 healthy bone marrow donors made up the cohort. Cohort members were all nominally healthy when sampled, although unrecorded immune exposures were likely present. The donor was CMV seropositive and was included in the group of almost 300 seropositive cohort members. A peripheral blood sample was provided by each donor, and peripheral blood mononuclear cells were used for TCR beta sequencing. Genomic DNA was extracted from the blood cell samples with the Qiagen DNeasy Blood Extraction Kit. The method was the immunoSEQ multiplex PCR assay. A mixture of 60 forward primers for TCR Vbeta segments and 13 reverse primers for TCR Jbeta segments was used in the multiplex PCR. A multiplex PCR assay on genomic DNA amplified the CDR3 region of rearranged TCR beta genes. The Illumina HiSeq System was used to sequence the amplified TCR beta libraries as 87-base-pair reads. Per the source publication's procedure: Across the 670 or so repertoires, a later analysis counted approximately 75 million unique TCR beta chains, some 11 million of which were shared by at least two donors. A nearest-neighbor algorithm error-corrected the raw reads and collapsed the reads into unique sequences, merging closely related sequences to remove PCR and sequencing errors. Alignment of CDR3 sequences to IMGT reference sequences was used to assign V, D and J gene segments. For a sequence to be retained, a match of at least six nucleotides was required to both a V gene segment and a J gene segment. Rearrangements were classified as productive when the CDR3 lacked stop codons and remained in frame with V and J, and all other rearrangements were classified as non-productive. Following IMGT convention, CDR3 was defined as the stretch from the second conserved V-encoded cysteine up to the conserved J-encoded phenylalanine. The earlier analysis of about 590 of the donors excluded sequences that lacked an unambiguous match to a single V gene segment. An earlier analysis of a few hundred of the donors classified V segments as functional when productive rearrangements were above 56.7% and as segregating when the standard deviation between donors was above 5%. A statistical classification framework was built to diagnose cytomegalovirus status from the catalog of TCR beta chain sequences. A later analysis assigned V and J genes by comparing TCR nucleotide sequences with IMGT/GENE-DB human TR gene sequences. The TCRdist pipeline was used in a later analysis to assign CDR3 sequences and most-parsimonious VDJ recombination scenarios. A later analysis defined each TCR beta chain by its CDR3 amino acid sequence plus V-gene family, and excluded reads lacking a unique V-gene family. In a later analysis, fewer than 650 highly shared, low-generation-probability nucleotide sequences were removed to address suspected cross-contamination and a sequencing artifact. In a later analysis, a clonal expansion index was calculated for each public chain from normalized within-repertoire ranks of inferred template counts. In a later analysis, generation probabilities were computed using a VDJ recombination model fitted to out-of-frame rearrangements, and the results were checked against IGoR. In a later analysis, TCR-TCR, TCR-HLA and TCR-CMV co-occurrence was scored with hypergeometric tests, and a repertoire-size bias correction was applied to TCR pairs. To estimate false discovery rates, a later analysis permuted the HLA or CMV assignments 20 times. In a later analysis, co-occurring TCRs were grouped using DBSCAN, and TCRdist sequence similarity was added for clustering within HLA-allele-positive subsets. Co-occurrence clustering excluded repertoires with fewer than 30,000 or more than 120,000 public chains, plus five with anomalous nucleotide sharing. TCRdb carries this immuneACCESS record with in-frame sequences only. Its versions omit some clonotypes, under half of them owing to an unresolved V gene in the studies checked, with the rest unexplained. The DNA gave D and trimming, while V, J and clone size come from that table. The sample table shows about 120,000 clones, and about three quarters are seen once. The ten largest clones capture 2.5% to 3.5% of the sample.

From cysteine to phenylalanine, the CDR3 is 12 amino acids long. Only the CDR3 region is kept as DNA, spanning 36 bases read in frame from base 1. Via the germline V gene (reference sequence), CDR1 is SEHNR and CDR2 FQNEAQ. As concerns this clone: The target of this receptor is not known. An end of the junction does not agree with germline; a read error may underlie this.

General findings and caveats noted by the study authors: Because counts were too low, roughly 16 rarely observed V segments, including chromosome 9 orphons, were left out of the earlier analysis of approximately 580 of the donors. Roughly uniform sequencing depth across donors was assumed in presence/absence analyses, although this assumption may not hold. According to the authors, the approach could potentially be generalized to other disease states and immunological phenotypes. According to a later analysis, parvovirus B19, influenza, CMV and Epstein-Barr virus appeared linked to several top co-occurrence clusters. A later analysis found that TCR association rates varied across HLA loci, with DRB1 alleles showing the most associated TCRs and HLA-C alleles the fewest. The cohort was sequenced for TCR beta chains only, and without alpha or paired-chain data the features that could be detected were limited. A cluster of highly shared sequence variants was judged likely to represent a technical artifact of the sequencing pipeline. A further reported finding was that TCR beta sequences accurately predicted the HLA-A and HLA-B alleles for most subjects in the first cohort. Most TCR sequences were observed very rarely across donors, whereas some public TCRs were present in many individuals. According to a later genetic analysis, donors in an Asian-associated ancestry cluster had fewer N-insertions in productive TCRs than the approximately 610-donor mean. Some IMGT-functional V segments, including TRBV6-2 and TRBV6-3, could not be distinguished by the 87-base-pair reads and were therefore excluded. Linkage disequilibrium might explain the correlated functional status among segregating V segments, but an unknown experimental factor could not be excluded. A few of the identified cytomegalovirus-associated TCR beta chains were confirmed in vitro to be specific for cytomegalovirus antigens. The classifier was reported to diagnose cytomegalovirus status with high specificity and sensitivity in both the original cohort and the validation cohort. CMV serostatus was the only immune exposure information available for the cohort. A later analysis associated roughly 17,000 TCR beta sequences with specific HLA alleles at a false discovery rate of 0.05. In an earlier analysis of around 600 of the donors, most TCR beta V segments were observed in productive rearrangements about 87% or about 30% of the time, broadly matching IMGT annotations. An association between a missense DCLRE1C variant and V-gene and J-gene trimming of TCR beta chains was found in a later genetic analysis and replicated in an independent cohort. Strong co-occurrence of HLA alleles, especially DR and DQ, made assigning TCR associations to individual alleles difficult. Most CMV-associated TCR beta chains appeared to be HLA-restricted in a later analysis, and the HLA associations seemed to be driven largely by CMV exposure. In a later analysis, HLA-associated TCR beta chains showed more clonal expansion and lower generation probabilities than non-associated chains that were equally common. HLA typing was unavailable for some donors at each locus, so association tests used only the typed subset. The study listed around 160 TCR beta chains as associated with cytomegalovirus.

The sample taken for sequencing was PBMCs. The chain is made from TRBV7-9 and TRBJ2-3; no confident D gene assignment can be made. The TCR was taken from a woman in her 30s in good health and CMV-seropositive. In nucleotides, the sequence is TGTTCCAGCAGCTTAGTTGCAGATGCGCAGTATTTT. The encoded protein is CSSSLVADAQYF.